This T cell receptor beta chain was observed in a study of early T cells in non-severe SARS-CoV-2 infection. Attachment of unique molecular identifiers to individual cDNA molecules was performed. One entry per CDR3 protein, called by TCRdb with MiXCR from the 5' RACE reads. Of more than 65,000 distinct CDR3 sequences in the sample, around 13% were seen once. This clonotype was picked up many times. Germline assignment: CDR1 SGHRS and CDR2 YFSETQ. The CDR3 has 15 residues. After removal of 6 bases from V and 3 bases from J, the junction contained 12 bases not matched to a gene. This clonotype was sampled from an adult who was a healthcare worker with PCR-confirmed SARS-CoV-2 infection or an uninfected control (not recorded which). The sample was whole blood. V usage is TRBV5-1 and J usage is TRBJ2-7; 7 positions match TRBD1. CDR3 DNA sequence: TGCGCCAGCACCCTTGGATCCGACAGGGTCTACGAGCAGTACTTC. As protein: CASTLGSDRVYEQYF.